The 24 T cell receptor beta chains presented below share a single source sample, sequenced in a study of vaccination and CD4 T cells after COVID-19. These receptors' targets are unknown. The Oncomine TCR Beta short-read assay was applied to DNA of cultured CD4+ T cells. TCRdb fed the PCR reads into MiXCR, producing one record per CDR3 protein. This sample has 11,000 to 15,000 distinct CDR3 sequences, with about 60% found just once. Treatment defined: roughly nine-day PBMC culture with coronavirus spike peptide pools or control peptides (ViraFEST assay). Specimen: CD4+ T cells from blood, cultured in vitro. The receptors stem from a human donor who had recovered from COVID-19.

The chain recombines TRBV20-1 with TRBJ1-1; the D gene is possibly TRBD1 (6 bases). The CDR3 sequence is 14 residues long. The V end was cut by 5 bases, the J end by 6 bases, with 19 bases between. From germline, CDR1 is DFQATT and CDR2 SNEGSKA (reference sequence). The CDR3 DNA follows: TGCAGTGCTGCGGGGGGGGGGCGTCTCTCTGAAGCTTTCTTT. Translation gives CSAAGGGRLSEAFF.

The CDR3 is CASRGTSGDSYNEQFF. The CDR3 nucleotides are TGTGCCAGCAGAGGGACTAGCGGGGACTCCTACAATGAGCAGTTCTTC. This chain links TRBV27 with TRBJ2-1; the match to TRBD2 covers 13 bases. This CDR3 comprises 16 residues. CDR1 is MNHEY, CDR2 SMNVEV, per germline (reference sequence). The V gene end was trimmed by 6 bases and the J gene end by 0 bases; junction bases not matched to a gene: 2.

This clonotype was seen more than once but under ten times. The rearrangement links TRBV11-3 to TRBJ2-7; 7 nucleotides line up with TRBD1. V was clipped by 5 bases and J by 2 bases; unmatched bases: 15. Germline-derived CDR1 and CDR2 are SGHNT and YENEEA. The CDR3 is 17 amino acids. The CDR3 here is CASSTQSVTGYPYEQYF. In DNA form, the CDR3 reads TGTGCCAGCAGCACCCAATCCGTGACAGGGTATCCCTACGAGCAGTACTTC. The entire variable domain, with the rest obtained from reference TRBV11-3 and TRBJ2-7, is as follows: EAGVVQSPRYKIIEKKQPVAFWCNPISGHNTLYWYLQNLGQGPELLIRYENEEAVDDSQLPKDRFSAERLKGVDSTLKIQPAELGDSAVYLCASSTQSVTGYPYEQYFGPGTRLTVT.

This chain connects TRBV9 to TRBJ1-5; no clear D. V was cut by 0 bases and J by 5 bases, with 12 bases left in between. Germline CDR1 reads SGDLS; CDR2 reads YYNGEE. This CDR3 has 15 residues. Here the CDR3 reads CASSVEGATDQPQHF. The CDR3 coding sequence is TGTGCCAGCAGCGTAGAGGGAGCCACGGATCAGCCCCAGCATTTT.

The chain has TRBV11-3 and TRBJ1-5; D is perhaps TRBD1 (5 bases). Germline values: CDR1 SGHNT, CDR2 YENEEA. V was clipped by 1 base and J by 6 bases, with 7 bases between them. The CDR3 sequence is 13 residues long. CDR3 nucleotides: TGTGCCAGCAGCTTAGGGGGGGGTCAGCCCCAGCATTTT. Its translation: CASSLGGGQPQHF.

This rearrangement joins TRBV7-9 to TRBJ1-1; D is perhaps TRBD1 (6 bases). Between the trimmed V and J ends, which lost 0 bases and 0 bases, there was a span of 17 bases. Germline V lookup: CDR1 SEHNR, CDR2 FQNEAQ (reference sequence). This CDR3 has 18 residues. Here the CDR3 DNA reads TGTGCCAGCAGCTTAGCGTGGGCCGGACAGACCATGAACACTGAAGCTTTCTTT. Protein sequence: CASSLAWAGQTMNTEAFF.

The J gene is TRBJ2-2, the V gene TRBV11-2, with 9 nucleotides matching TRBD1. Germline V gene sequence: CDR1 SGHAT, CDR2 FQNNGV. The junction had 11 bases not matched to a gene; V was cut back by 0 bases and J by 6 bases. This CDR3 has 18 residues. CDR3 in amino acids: CASSLDTGTGRWAGELFF. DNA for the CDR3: TGTGCCAGCAGCTTAGATACCGGGACAGGGCGATGGGCCGGGGAGCTGTTTTTT.

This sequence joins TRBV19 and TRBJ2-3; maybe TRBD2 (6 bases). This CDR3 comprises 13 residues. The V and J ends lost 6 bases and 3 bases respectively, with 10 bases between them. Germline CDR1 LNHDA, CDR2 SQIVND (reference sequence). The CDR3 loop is CASRSGGTDTQYF. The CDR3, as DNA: TGTGCCAGTAGATCTGGGGGGACAGATACGCAGTATTTT.

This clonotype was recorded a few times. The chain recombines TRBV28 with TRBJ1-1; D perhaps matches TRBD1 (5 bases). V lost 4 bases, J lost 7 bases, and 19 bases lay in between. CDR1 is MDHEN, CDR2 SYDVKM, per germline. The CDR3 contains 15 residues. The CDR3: CASSSGWGKTREAFF. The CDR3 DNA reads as TGTGCCAGCAGTTCAGGGTGGGGGAAGACCCGTGAAGCTTTCTTT.

CDR3 amino acids: CASSQGGGSNLYEQYF. Here the CDR3 DNA reads TGTGCCAGCAGCCAAGGGGGCGGGAGTAACCTCTACGAGCAGTACTTC. V usage is TRBV4-2 and J usage is TRBJ2-7; 7 bases are shared with TRBD2. Unmatched junction bases numbered 9, after V lost 1 base and J lost 3 bases. The CDR3 totals 16 residues. Germline V lookup: CDR1 LGHNA, CDR2 YNFKEQ.

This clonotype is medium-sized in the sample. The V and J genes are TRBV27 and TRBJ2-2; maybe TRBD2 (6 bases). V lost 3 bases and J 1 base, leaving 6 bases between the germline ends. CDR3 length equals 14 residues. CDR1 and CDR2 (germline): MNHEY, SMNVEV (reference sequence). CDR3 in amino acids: CASSFGRNTGELFF. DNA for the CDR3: TGTGCCAGCAGTTTCGGGAGGAACACCGGGGAGCTGTTTTTT.

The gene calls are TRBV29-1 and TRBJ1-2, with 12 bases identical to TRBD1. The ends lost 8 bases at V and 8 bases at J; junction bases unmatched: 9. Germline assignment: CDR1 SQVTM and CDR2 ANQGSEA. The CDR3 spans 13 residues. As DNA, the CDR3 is TGCAGCACCCAAGGGACAGGGGGCAGGGGCTACACCTTC. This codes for CSTQGTGGRGYTF.

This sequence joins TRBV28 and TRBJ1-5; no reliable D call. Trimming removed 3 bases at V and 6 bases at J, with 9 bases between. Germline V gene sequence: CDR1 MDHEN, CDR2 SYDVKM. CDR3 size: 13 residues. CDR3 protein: CASSFGGLQPQHF. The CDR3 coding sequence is TGTGCCAGCAGTTTTGGCGGTCTTCAGCCCCAGCATTTT.

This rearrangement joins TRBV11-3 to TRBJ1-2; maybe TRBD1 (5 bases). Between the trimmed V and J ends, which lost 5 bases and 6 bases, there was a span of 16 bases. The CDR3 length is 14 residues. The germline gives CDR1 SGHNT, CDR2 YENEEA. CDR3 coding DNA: TGTGCCAGCAGCCCGTCGGGCCAGGGCCATGGCTACACCTTC. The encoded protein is CASSPSGQGHGYTF.

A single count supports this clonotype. CDR3 amino acids: CASTNTGNTEAFF. For the CDR3, the DNA is TGTGCCAGCACCAATACAGGGAACACTGAAGCTTTCTTT. The chain joins TRBV18 to TRBJ1-1; TRBD1 is a possible D gene (5 bases). From germline, CDR1 is KGHSH and CDR2 LQKENI. The CDR3 spans 13 residues. V lost 8 bases, J lost 1 base, and 11 bases lay in between.

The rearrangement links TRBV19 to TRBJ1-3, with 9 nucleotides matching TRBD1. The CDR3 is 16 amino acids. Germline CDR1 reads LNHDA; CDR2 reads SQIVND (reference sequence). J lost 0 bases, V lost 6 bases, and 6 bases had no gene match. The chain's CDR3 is CASSIRDRASGNTIYF. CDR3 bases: TGTGCCAGTAGCATCCGGGACAGGGCCTCTGGAAACACCATATATTTT.

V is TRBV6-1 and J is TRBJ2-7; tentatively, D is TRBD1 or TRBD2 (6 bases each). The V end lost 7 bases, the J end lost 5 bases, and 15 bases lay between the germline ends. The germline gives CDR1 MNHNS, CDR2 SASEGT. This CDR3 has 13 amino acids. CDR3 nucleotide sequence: TGTGCCAGCAAGTACGAGGGGGGCCACGAGCAGTACTTC. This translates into CASKYEGGHEQYF.

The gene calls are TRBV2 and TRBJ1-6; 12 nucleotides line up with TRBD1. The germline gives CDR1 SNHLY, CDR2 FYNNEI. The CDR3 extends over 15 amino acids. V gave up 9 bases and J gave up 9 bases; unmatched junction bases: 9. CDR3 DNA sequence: TGTGCCAGAGCAGGGGGACAGGGGGCTATTTCACCCCTCCACTTT. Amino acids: CARAGGQGAISPLHF.

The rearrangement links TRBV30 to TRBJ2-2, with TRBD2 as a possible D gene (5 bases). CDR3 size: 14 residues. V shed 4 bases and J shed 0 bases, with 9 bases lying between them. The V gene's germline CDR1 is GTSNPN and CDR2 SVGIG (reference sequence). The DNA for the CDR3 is TGTGCCTGGACAGGACTTGCGAACACCGGGGAGCTGTTTTTT. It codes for CAWTGLANTGELFF.

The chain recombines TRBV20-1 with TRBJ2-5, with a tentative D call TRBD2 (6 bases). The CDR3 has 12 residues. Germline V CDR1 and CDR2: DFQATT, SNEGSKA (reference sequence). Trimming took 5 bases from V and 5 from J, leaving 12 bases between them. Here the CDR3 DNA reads TGCAGTGCTCGGGACTCTTGGGAGACCCAGTACTTC. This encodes CSARDSWETQYF.

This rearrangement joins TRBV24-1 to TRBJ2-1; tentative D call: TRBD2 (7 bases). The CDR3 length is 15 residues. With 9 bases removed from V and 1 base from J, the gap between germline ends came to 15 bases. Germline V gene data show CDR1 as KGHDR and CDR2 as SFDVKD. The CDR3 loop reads CATASGGWSYNEQFF. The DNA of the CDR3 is TGTGCCACCGCCTCGGGGGGCTGGTCCTACAATGAGCAGTTCTTC.

CDR3 region: CASSDDATNEKLFF. The CDR3 coding sequence is TGTGCCAGCAGTGACGACGCAACTAATGAAAAACTGTTTTTT. The genes are TRBV6-1 and TRBJ1-4; D gene uncertain. The CDR3 runs 14 residues. Germline V gene sequence: CDR1 MNHNS, CDR2 SASEGT. V lost 3 bases and J 0 bases, leaving 5 bases between the germline ends.

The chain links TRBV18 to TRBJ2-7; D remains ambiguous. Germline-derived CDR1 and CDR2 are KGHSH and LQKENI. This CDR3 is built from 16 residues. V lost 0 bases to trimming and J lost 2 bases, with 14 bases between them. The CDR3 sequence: CASSPPRGAITYEQYF. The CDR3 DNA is TGTGCCAGCTCACCACCACGCGGAGCGATAACCTACGAGCAGTACTTC.

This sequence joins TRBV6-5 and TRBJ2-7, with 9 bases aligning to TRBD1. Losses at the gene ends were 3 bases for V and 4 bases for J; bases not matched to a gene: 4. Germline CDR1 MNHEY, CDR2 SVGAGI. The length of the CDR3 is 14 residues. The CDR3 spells CASSYRDREYEQYF. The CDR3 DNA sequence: TGTGCCAGCAGTTATCGGGACAGGGAGTACGAGCAGTACTTC.